The clone carrying this T cell receptor beta chain was seen ten or more times. Its specificity is unknown. The source of the sample is a study of neurological immune-mediated disorders. Study-level points and caveats: HTLV-1-associated myelopathy displayed the greatest TCR clonal expansion, and multiple sclerosis exhibited the smallest, lower than that of healthy controls. Grouping of repertoires by phylogeny put those of 18 of 34 multiple sclerosis patients into a single related-CDR3 cluster, a possible signature.

Unsorted libraries came from 2 million PBMCs stored at -80 °C. The CDR3 is 12 amino acids. Looked up from germline, CDR1 is LGHDT and CDR2 is YNNKEL (reference sequence). V lost 2 bases and J 10 bases, leaving 11 bases between the germline ends. The authors made cDNA by 5'RACE with 10-nucleotide random UMIs. TCRdb ran MiXCR on the 5' RACE reads and lists one entry per CDR3 protein. Of roughly 46,000 distinct CDR3 sequences in the sample, under 2% were seen once. The receptor was derived from a woman aged 40-49 years with multiple sclerosis. Sequencing input: PBMCs. V is TRBV3-1 and J is TRBJ1-1; D gene ambiguous. The CDR3 is CASSQIGQRAFF. The CDR3, as DNA: TGTGCCAGCAGCCAAATTGGGCAGCGAGCTTTCTTT.